The clone carrying this TCR beta chain has just one count. Primers used in a second PCR of roughly 6 to 12 cycles were a sample-barcoded 5' primer and a J-beta primer mix. Each TCR beta cDNA got a 12-nucleotide random molecular identifier. Each CDR3 protein gets one entry after TCRdb re-called the 5' RACE reads with MiXCR. The profile covers hundreds of thousands of distinct CDR3 sequences, with around two fifths appearing a single time and roughly 19% taken by the ten largest. Germline assignment: CDR1 MNHEY and CDR2 SVGAGI. This CDR3 region has 15 residues. Trimming cost V 6 bases and J 14 bases; bases outside gene matches: 15. The authors drew about 9.5 milliliters of peripheral blood from each donor. These data come from a study of blood T cells in healthy people across ages. Study-wide background: Capture via template switching afforded approximately one barcoded beta molecule per two T cells.

The chain has TRBV6-5 and TRBJ2-1; 11 bases map to TRBD2. The sample taken for sequencing was blood. The sequence derives from a man in his 60s in good health. This chain's CDR3 is CASRKQTSGGRNEFF. CDR3 coding DNA: TGTGCCAGCAGGAAACAAACTAGCGGGGGCAGGAACGAGTTCTTC.